These T cell receptor beta chains were read from a single sample in a study of metastatic and nonmetastatic thyroid tumors. Using MiXCR, TCRdb re-called clones from the PCR reads. The sample has approximately 35,000 clones, 33% seen once. Sequencing was performed on tumor tissue. Receptors originate from a female donor with papillary thyroid cancer or a benign thyroid nodule (not recorded which). Some clones in this sample may be carry-over from other donors' samples. The CDR3 runs from the conserved cysteine through the conserved F or W. The D gene is left open where the match is weak. The size entry is marked missing in some rows and otherwise reads once, few, many or a size class.

D: TRBD1; length: 18; J: TRBJ1-6; V: TRBV11-1; size: .; CDR3: CASSRGSGQGYNNSPLHF; DNA: TGTGCCAGCAGTCGCGGATCGGGACAGGGGTACAATAATTCACCCCTCCACTTT
D: .; length: 15; J: TRBJ1-6; V: TRBV19; size: once; CDR3: CASSIVEGRRSPLHF; DNA: TGTGCCAGTAGTATAGTAGAGGGGCGCCGTTCACCCCTCCACTTT
D: .; length: 14; J: TRBJ1-5; V: TRBV30; size: .; CDR3: CAWTEGNSNQPQHF; DNA: TGTGCCTGGACCGAGGGGAACAGCAATCAGCCCCAGCATTTT
D: TRBD1; length: 15; J: TRBJ1-1; V: TRBV3-1; size: .; CDR3: CASSQGDRGYTEAFF; DNA: TGTGCCAGCAGCCAAGGAGACAGGGGGTACACTGAAGCTTTCTTT
D: .; length: 15; J: TRBJ1-2; V: TRBV7-2; size: .; CDR3: CASSFGLNPNYGYTF; DNA: TGTGCCAGCAGCTTTGGCCTTAACCCCAACTATGGCTACACCTTC
D: .; length: 14; J: TRBJ2-1; V: TRBV6-2/TRBV6-3; size: few; CDR3: CASSYSAEGHEQFF; DNA: TGTGCCAGCAGTTACTCGGCTGAAGGACATGAGCAGTTCTTC
D: .; length: 15; J: TRBJ1-2; V: TRBV19; size: few; CDR3: CASRDWSDRDRSYTF; DNA: TGTGCCAGTAGAGACTGGTCCGACCGGGATAGGAGCTACACCTTC
D: TRBD1; length: 15; J: TRBJ2-3; V: TRBV6-2/TRBV6-3; size: .; CDR3: CASSSPGQETDTQYF; DNA: TGTGCCAGCAGTTCACCGGGACAGGAGACAGATACGCAGTATTTT
D: .; length: 15; J: TRBJ2-5; V: TRBV6-5; size: .; CDR3: CASSYVGERQETQYF; DNA: TGTGCCAGCAGTTACGTAGGGGAGCGACAAGAGACCCAGTACTTC
D: TRBD2; length: 15; J: TRBJ2-1; V: TRBV11-2; size: .; CDR3: CASSLVAGGRNEQFF; DNA: TGTGCCAGCAGCTTAGTAGCGGGGGGCAGGAATGAGCAGTTCTTC
D: TRBD1; length: 16; J: TRBJ1-2; V: TRBV6-1; size: few; CDR3: CASSETGQGTRSGFTF; DNA: TGTGCCAGCAGTGAAACGGGACAGGGGACGCGGAGTGGCTTCACCTTC
D: .; length: 16; J: TRBJ1-4; V: TRBV10-2; size: medium-sized; CDR3: CASSEYKLGGDEKLFF; DNA: TGCGCCAGCAGTGAGTACAAGCTGGGAGGGGATGAAAAACTGTTTTTT
D: TRBD2; length: 15; J: TRBJ2-7; V: TRBV2; size: .; CDR3: CASRRTSGDFYEQYF; DNA: TGTGCCAGCAGGAGGACTAGCGGGGATTTTTACGAGCAGTACTTC
D: .; length: 14; J: TRBJ1-4; V: TRBV5-1; size: .; CDR3: CASSQSGGGEKLFF; DNA: TGCGCCAGCAGTCAATCCGGGGGTGGTGAAAAACTGTTTTTT
D: TRBD2; length: 14; J: TRBJ2-1; V: TRBV6-1; size: .; CDR3: CATSGLVHDNEQFF; DNA: TGTGCCACATCGGGACTAGTCCACGACAATGAGCAGTTCTTC
D: TRBD1; length: 14; J: TRBJ1-3; V: TRBV12-3/TRBV12-4; size: few; CDR3: CASADRGPGNTIYF; DNA: TGTGCCAGCGCGGACAGGGGGCCTGGAAACACCATATATTTT
D: TRBD2; length: 17; J: TRBJ2-7; V: TRBV6-1; size: .; CDR3: CASSEYPISSGTYEQYF; DNA: TGTGCCAGCAGTGAATACCCCATCTCTAGCGGGACCTACGAGCAGTACTTC
D: .; length: 12; J: TRBJ2-1; V: TRBV28; size: few; CDR3: CAGATAIDEQFF; DNA: TGTGCAGGAGCGACCGCAATCGATGAGCAGTTCTTC
D: .; length: 16; J: TRBJ2-3; V: TRBV6-2/TRBV6-3; size: .; CDR3: CASRTTIHYSGDTQYF; DNA: TGTGCCAGCAGAACGACAATTCATTATAGCGGAGATACGCAGTATTTT
D: .; length: 14; J: TRBJ1-5; V: TRBV4-2; size: few; CDR3: CASSHTDSSQPQHF; DNA: TGTGCCAGCAGCCACACCGACAGTTCTCAGCCCCAGCATTTT
D: TRBD1; length: 18; J: TRBJ2-6; V: TRBV27; size: .; CDR3: CASSLQGAGFSGANVLTF; DNA: TGTGCCAGCAGTCTACAGGGGGCGGGTTTCTCTGGGGCCAACGTCCTGACTTTC
D: .; length: 14; J: TRBJ2-5; V: TRBV12-3/TRBV12-4; size: few; CDR3: CASSVGRIQETQYF; DNA: TGTGCCAGCAGCGTGGGACGGATCCAAGAGACCCAGTACTTC
D: .; length: 15; J: TRBJ2-1; V: TRBV6-1; size: .; CDR3: CASKEAGRSYNEQFF; DNA: TGTGCCAGCAAGGAGGCAGGGCGCTCCTACAATGAGCAGTTCTTC